This record covers a single TCR beta chain. Its antigen remains unidentified. The data originate from a study of cytomegalovirus exposure and HLA in healthy donors. With 5 bases removed from V and 5 bases from J, the gap between germline ends came to 15 bases. CDR3 length: 14 amino acids. Germline V gene data show CDR1 as LGHNT and CDR2 as FRNRAP. The study, taken as a whole, reports: Evidence from a later analysis indicated that most CMV-associated TCR beta chains looked HLA-restricted. In terms of immune exposure information, only CMV serostatus was available.

The PCR ran on 60 Vbeta and 13 Jbeta primers. Profiling relied on immunoSEQ multiplex PCR, and the TCRdb table lists in-frame clones only, not all of them. The sample totals some 130,000 clones; its top ten clones hold 1.5% to 1.9%. The chain carries TRBV12-5 and TRBJ1-2, with D possibly matching TRBD1 (6 bases). The source of this sequence is a woman aged 40 to 55 in good health and CMV-seronegative. The sample was PBMCs. In DNA, the CDR3 is TGTGCTAGTGGTCCAGAACCCACAGGGTATGGCTACACCTTC. Its protein product is CASGPEPTGYGYTF.